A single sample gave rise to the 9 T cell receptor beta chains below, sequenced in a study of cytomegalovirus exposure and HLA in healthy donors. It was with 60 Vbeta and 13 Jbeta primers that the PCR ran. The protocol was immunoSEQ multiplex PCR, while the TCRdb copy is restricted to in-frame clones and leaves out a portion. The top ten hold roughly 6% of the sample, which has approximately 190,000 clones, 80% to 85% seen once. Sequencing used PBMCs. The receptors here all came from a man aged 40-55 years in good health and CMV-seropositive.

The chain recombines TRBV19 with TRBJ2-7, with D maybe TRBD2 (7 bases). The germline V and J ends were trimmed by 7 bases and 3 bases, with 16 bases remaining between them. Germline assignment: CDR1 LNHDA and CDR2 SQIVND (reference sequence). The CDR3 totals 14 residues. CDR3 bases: TGTGCCAGTACCTCGGCGGGGGCGGTCTACGAGCAGTACTTC. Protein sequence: CASTSAGAVYEQYF. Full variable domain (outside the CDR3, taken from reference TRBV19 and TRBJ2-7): DGGITQSPKYLFRKEGQNVTLSCEQNLNHDAMYWYRQDPGQGLRLIYYSQIVNDFQKGDIAEGYSVSREKKESFPLTVTSAQKNPTAFYLCASTSAGAVYEQYFGPGTRLTVT.

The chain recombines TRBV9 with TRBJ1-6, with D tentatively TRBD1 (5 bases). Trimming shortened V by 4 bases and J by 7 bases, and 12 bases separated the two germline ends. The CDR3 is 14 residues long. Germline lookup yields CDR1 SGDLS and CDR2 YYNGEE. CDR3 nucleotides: TGTGCCAGCAGCTCTACCGCAGGGAATTCACCCCTCCACTTT. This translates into CASSSTAGNSPLHF. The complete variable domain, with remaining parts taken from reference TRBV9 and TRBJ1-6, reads DSGVTQTPKHLITATGQRVTLRCSPRSGDLSVYWYQQSLDQGLQFLIQYYNGEERAKGNILERFSAQQFPDLHSELNLSSLELGDSALYFCASSSTAGNSPLHFGNGTRLTVT.

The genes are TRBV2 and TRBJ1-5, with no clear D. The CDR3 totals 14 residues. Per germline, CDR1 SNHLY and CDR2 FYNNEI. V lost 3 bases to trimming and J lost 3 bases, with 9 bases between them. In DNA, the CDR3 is TGTGCCAGCAGTGAGTTACTGCCCAATCAGCCCCAGCATTTT. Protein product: CASSELLPNQPQHF.

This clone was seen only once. The CDR3 coding sequence is TGTGCCTGGAATATAGAGCGGGGTTCACCCCTCCACTTT. Translating it yields CAWNIERGSPLHF. The chain uses TRBV30 and TRBJ1-6, with unresolved D. The V end was cut by 4 bases, the J end by 9 bases, with 13 bases between. CDR3 size: 13 residues. The germline V gene has CDR1 GTSNPN and CDR2 SVGIG (reference sequence).

The CDR3 DNA is TGCGCCAGCAGCTTGGCCGCGGCGGAGAGCTCCTACGAGCAGTACTTC. Encoded protein: CASSLAAAESSYEQYF. The chain employs TRBV5-1 and TRBJ2-7; the D is unclear. The germline V and J ends were trimmed by 0 bases and 0 bases, with 13 bases remaining between them. Germline lookup yields CDR1 SGHRS and CDR2 YFSETQ. This CDR3 is 16 amino acids long.

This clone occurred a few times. The CDR3 nucleotides read TGTGCCAGCAGCCCCCCGGACTACTACACAGATACGCAGTATTTT. Translated: CASSPPDYYTDTQYF. The V gene is TRBV7-9, the J gene TRBJ2-3; D is perhaps TRBD2 (6 bases). The V end was cut by 5 bases, the J end by 2 bases, with 14 bases between. In germline, CDR1 is SEHNR, CDR2 FQNEAQ (reference sequence). This CDR3 has 15 amino acids.

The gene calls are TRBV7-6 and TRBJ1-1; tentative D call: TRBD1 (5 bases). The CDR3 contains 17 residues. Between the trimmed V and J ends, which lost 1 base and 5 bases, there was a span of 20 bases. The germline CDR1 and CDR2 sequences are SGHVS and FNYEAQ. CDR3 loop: CASSLGIISGGVTEAFF. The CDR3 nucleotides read TGTGCCAGCAGCTTAGGGATAATCAGTGGGGGGGTAACTGAAGCTTTCTTT. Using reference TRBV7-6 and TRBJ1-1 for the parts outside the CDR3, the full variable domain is GAGVSQSPRYKVTKRGQDVALRCDPISGHVSLYWYRQALGQGPEFLTYFNYEAQQDKSGLPNDRFSAERPEGSISTLTIQRTEQRDSAMYRCASSLGIISGGVTEAFFGQGTRLTVV.

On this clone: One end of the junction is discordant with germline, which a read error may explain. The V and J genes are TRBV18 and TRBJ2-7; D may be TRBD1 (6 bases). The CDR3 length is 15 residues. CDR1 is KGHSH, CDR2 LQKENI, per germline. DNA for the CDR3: TGTGCCAGCTCACCTGTGGACAGAAAAAAAGCCCCCTGGGTATTC. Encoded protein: CASSPVDRKKAPWVF.

The CDR3 loop reads CASSFGRGNQPQHF. DNA of the CDR3: TGTGCCAGCAGTTTCGGCCGGGGAAATCAGCCCCAGCATTTT. This chain links TRBV27 with TRBJ1-5; unclear D gene. Trimming left V 3 bases short and J 4 bases short, with 10 bases between. The CDR3 is 14 residues long. Germline loops: CDR1 MNHEY, CDR2 SMNVEV (reference sequence).